The TCR beta chain under discussion was sequenced for a study of blood T cell repertoires in COVID-19. In the original analysis: Scientists estimated how many nucleated cells there were by amplifying reference gene primers. Sequencing was performed with immunoSEQ multiplex PCR; in TCRdb, only in-frame clones are kept and a portion is missing. The V and J calls and clone size are taken from that table; D and trimming were inferred from the DNA. The profile shows roughly 360,000 clones, about 80% of them singletons. This CDR3 is built from 15 residues. Per germline, CDR1 MNHEY and CDR2 SVGAGI. With 8 bases clipped from V and 1 base from J, the junction kept 7 bases outside the gene matches.

The material sequenced was peripheral blood. This TCR was recovered from a human donor with acute or convalescent COVID-19. The donor label of this sample is uncertain. This chain joins TRBV6-5 and TRBJ2-2; TRBD1 aligns across 7 bases. DNA for the CDR3: TGTGCCAGCGGAACCGGGACAGAGAACACCGGGGAGCTGTTTTTT. Its protein is CASGTGTENTGELFF.